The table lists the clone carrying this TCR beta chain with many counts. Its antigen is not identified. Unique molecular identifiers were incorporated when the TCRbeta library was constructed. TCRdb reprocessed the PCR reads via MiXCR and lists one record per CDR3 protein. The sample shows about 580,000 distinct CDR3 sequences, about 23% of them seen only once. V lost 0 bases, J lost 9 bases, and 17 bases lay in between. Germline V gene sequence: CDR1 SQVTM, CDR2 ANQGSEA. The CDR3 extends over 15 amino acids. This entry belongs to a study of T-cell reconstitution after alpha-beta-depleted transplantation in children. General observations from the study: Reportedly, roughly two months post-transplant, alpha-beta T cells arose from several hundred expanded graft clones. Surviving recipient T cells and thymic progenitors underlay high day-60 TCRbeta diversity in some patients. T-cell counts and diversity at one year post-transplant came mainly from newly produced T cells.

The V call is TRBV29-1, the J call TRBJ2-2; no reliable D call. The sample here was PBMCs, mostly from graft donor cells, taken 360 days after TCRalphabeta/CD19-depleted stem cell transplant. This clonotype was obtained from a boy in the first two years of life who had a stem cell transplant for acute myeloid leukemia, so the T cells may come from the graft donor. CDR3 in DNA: TGCAGCGTTGAAGATCCCGCCGCCCAAGGACGGGAGCTGTTTTTT. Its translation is CSVEDPAAQGRELFF.